Each of the 4 T cell receptor beta chains below was sequenced from the same sample in a study of cytomegalovirus exposure and HLA in healthy donors. PCR used 60 Vbeta primers and 13 Jbeta primers. Sequencing used immunoSEQ multiplex PCR; TCRdb keeps in-frame clones, though not all of them. The table lists about 82,000 clones, over 65% of them singletons. Sequencing was performed on PBMCs. The receptors were gathered from a man aged 40-49 years in good health and CMV-seropositive.

This clone was seen once. The chain has TRBV5-6 and TRBJ1-2, with D hard to call. This CDR3 contains 14 residues. V was pared by 5 bases and J by 3 bases, with 14 bases between. The V gene's germline CDR1 is SGHDT and CDR2 YYEEEE. The chain's CDR3 is CASSWERFDYGYTF. CDR3 nucleotides: TGTGCCAGCAGTTGGGAGCGGTTCGACTATGGCTACACCTTC.

This clone was counted once. This chain connects TRBV30 to TRBJ2-3; D is unclear. Germline CDR1 is GTSNPN and CDR2 is SVGIG (reference sequence). The CDR3 totals 16 residues. V was clipped by 5 bases and J by 0 bases, with 18 bases between them. The DNA of the CDR3 is TGTGCCTGGTCCGTCGGCGGCGGTGTGAGCACAGATACGCAGTATTTT. Residues: CAWSVGGGVSTDTQYF. Using reference TRBV30 and TRBJ2-3 for the parts outside the CDR3, the full variable domain is SQTIHQWPATLVQPVGSPLSLECTVEGTSNPNLYWYRQAAGRGLQLLFYSVGIGQISSEVPQNLSASRPQDRQFILSSKKLLLSDSGFYLCAWSVGGGVSTDTQYFGPGTRLTVL.

V and J are TRBV9 and TRBJ2-1; TRBD2 aligns across 10 bases. Germline trimming cut 2 bases from V and 2 bases from J; bases unmatched to any gene: 1. This CDR3 spans 15 amino acids. Germline V lookup: CDR1 SGDLS, CDR2 YYNGEE. The CDR3, as DNA: TGTGCCAGCAGCGTGGGACTAGCGACCTACAATGAGCAGTTCTTC. Its translation is CASSVGLATYNEQFF.

This clone appeared a few times. The V and J genes are TRBV27 and TRBJ2-5; D may be TRBD1 (6 bases). Germline CDR1 MNHEY, CDR2 SMNVEV (reference sequence). The length of the CDR3 is 19 residues. V gave up 0 bases and J gave up 5 bases, with 25 bases separating them. CDR3 residues: CASSLSGAPWATRVETQYF. The CDR3, as DNA: TGTGCCAGCAGTTTATCGGGGGCTCCGTGGGCGACAAGGGTGGAGACCCAGTACTTC.